This entry lists 26 T cell receptor beta chains sequenced from one sample in a study of read filtering for tumor transcriptome and immune sequencing. From approximately 430 ng of RNA, a library with molecular barcoded alpha/delta and beta/gamma adaptors was made. TCRdb reanalysed the reads using MiXCR and keeps one entry per CDR3 protein. The sample lists some 120,000 distinct CDR3 sequences, 10% to 15% seen once, with approximately 11% in the top ten. The sequenced sample was a population of CD138-negative cells sorted from bone marrow. These receptors all come from a donor at least 40 years old with multiple myeloma.

This clonotype appeared many times. The V and J genes are TRBV6-5 and TRBJ1-5; 8 bases match TRBD1. From germline, CDR1 is MNHEY and CDR2 SVGAGI. The J segment lost 1 base and the V segment lost 2 bases, leaving 1 base of the junction unmatched. There are 15 residues in the CDR3. The CDR3 protein is CASSYRQGSNQPQHF. In DNA, the CDR3 is TGTGCCAGCAGTTACCGACAGGGGAGCAATCAGCCCCAGCATTTT.

This clonotype was counted ten times or more. The chain employs TRBV20-1 and TRBJ2-7, with TRBD1 as a possible D gene (5 bases). The CDR3 spans 12 residues. V was shortened by 0 bases and J by 2 bases, with 5 bases between the two germline ends. Per the germline V gene, CDR1 is DFQATT and CDR2 is SNEGSKA (reference sequence). The CDR3 region has the DNA TGCAGTGCTAGAGAGGACACCTACGAGCAGTACTTC. Its protein product is CSAREDTYEQYF.

On this clonotype itself: This may be a read error, as it is one base from a much larger clone. Here the CDR3 reads CASGVGTSGREQYF. CDR3 nucleotides: TGCGCCAGCGGCGTCGGGACTAGCGGGCGGGAGCAGTACTTC. V gene TRBV5-1 combines with J gene TRBJ2-7, with 12 bases lining up with TRBD2. This CDR3 has 14 residues. In germline, CDR1 is SGHRS, CDR2 YFSETQ. Trimming removed 7 bases from V and 7 bases from J; junction bases left unmatched: 9.

There are many counts of this clonotype. This chain joins TRBV11-2 and TRBJ1-1; the D is unclear. Germline CDR1 SGHAT, CDR2 FQNNGV. The ends were cut back, 2 bases at V and 1 base at J, with 5 bases in the middle. CDR3 size: 13 residues. The CDR3 spells CASSLLRNTEAFF. The CDR3 DNA sequence: TGTGCCAGCAGCTTACTGCGGAACACTGAAGCTTTCTTT.

About this clonotype itself: The conserved closing phenylalanine or tryptophan is absent in this CDR3, likely reflecting a read error. The gene calls are TRBV7-9 and TRBJ2-3; TRBD2 matches 12 bases. The CDR3 length is 16 residues. In germline, CDR1 is SEHNR, CDR2 FQNEAQ (reference sequence). Unmatched junction bases numbered 7, after V lost 5 bases and J lost 4 bases. The CDR3, as DNA: TGTGCCAGCAGCCCCCAACTAGCGGGGGGTCCAGATACGCAGTATCTT. Encoded protein: CASSPQLAGGPDTQYL.

This clonotype was detected ten times or more. This chain joins TRBV20-1 and TRBJ2-3; D possibly uses TRBD1 or TRBD2 (5 bases each). The CDR3 covers 13 residues. Germline V lookup: CDR1 DFQATT, CDR2 SNEGSKA (reference sequence). The V end was cut by 6 bases, the J end by 10 bases, with 20 bases between. The CDR3 region is CSATARGVGPQYF. Here the CDR3 DNA reads TGCAGTGCCACCGCGAGAGGGGTGGGGCCGCAGTATTTT.

The chain couples TRBV18 to TRBJ1-3, with 7 bases fitting TRBD1. V lost 6 bases and J lost 0; bases outside the gene matches: 5. This CDR3 spans 15 amino acids. Germline assignment: CDR1 KGHSH and CDR2 LQKENI. In DNA, the CDR3 is TGTGCCAGCTCCACAGGGGACCGCTCTGGAAACACCATATATTTT. Protein product: CASSTGDRSGNTIYF.

Ten or more counts support this clonotype. The chain uses TRBV2 and TRBJ2-5; D ambiguous. Germline V gene sequence: CDR1 SNHLY, CDR2 FYNNEI. Trimming shortened V by 6 bases and J by 2 bases, and 7 bases separated the two germline ends. The CDR3 has 12 residues. CDR3: CASRLGQETQYF. The CDR3 DNA is TGTGCCAGCAGATTGGGGCAAGAGACCCAGTACTTC. Using reference TRBV2 and TRBJ2-5 for the parts outside the CDR3, the full variable domain is EPEVTQTPSHQVTQMGQEVILRCVPISNHLYFYWYRQILGQKVEFLVSFYNNEISEKSEIFDDQFSVERPDGSNFTLKIRSTKLEDSAMYFCASRLGQETQYFGPGTRLLVL.

This clonotype was counted many times. The V call is TRBV2, the J call TRBJ2-7, with 10 bases aligning to TRBD1. With V trimmed by 5 bases and J by 6 bases, 7 bases remained unmatched. Germline CDR1 and CDR2: SNHLY and FYNNEI. The CDR3 extends over 14 amino acids. The CDR3 loop is CASSPDRGGGEQYF. CDR3 coding DNA: TGTGCCAGCAGTCCGGACAGGGGGGGAGGCGAGCAGTACTTC.

This clonotype has a handful of counts. A much larger clonotype is one base distant, so this may be a read error. The V gene is TRBV29-1, the J gene TRBJ2-1; D is unclear. Germline V lookup: CDR1 SQVTM, CDR2 ANQGSEA. The CDR3 sequence is 13 residues long. CDR3 sequence (DNA): TGCAGCGTTGAATCCAATTCCTACAATGAGCGGTTCTTC. Residues: CSVESNSYNERFF.

Remarks on this clonotype: A much larger clone sits a single nucleotide away, making a read error possible. The chain joins TRBV7-2 to TRBJ1-1; 9 positions agree with TRBD1. V was clipped by 6 bases and J by 4 bases; unmatched bases: 6. This CDR3 contains 14 residues. Germline CDR1 and CDR2: SGHTA and FQGNSA. CDR3 bases: TGTGCCAGCAGGAGGGACAGGGCGAGCACTGAAGCTTTCTTT. Translating gives CASRRDRASTEAFF.

This clonotype was observed many times. The chain recombines TRBV6-6 with TRBJ2-3; a weak D match, TRBD1 (6 bases). The V gene lost 7 bases and the J gene lost 2 bases, with 10 bases spanning the gap. CDR3 length: 13 amino acids. Germline values: CDR1 MNHNY, CDR2 SVGAGI (reference sequence). The CDR3 protein is CASTRDNTDTQYF. As DNA, the CDR3 is TGTGCCAGCACCCGGGACAACACAGATACGCAGTATTTT.

Comments on this clonotype: A much larger clone differs from this one at a single base, so this may be a read error. This sequence joins TRBV6-1 and TRBJ2-5; D gene ambiguous. Germline V gene data show CDR1 as MNHNS and CDR2 as SASEGT. This CDR3 comprises 15 residues. The CDR3 DNA sequence: TGTACCACGAAGGCGGATCACTTACTTAAAGAGACCCAGTACTTC. Encoded protein: CTTKADHLLKETQYF.

The sample holds many counts of this clonotype. The chain carries TRBV12-3 or TRBV12-4 and TRBJ2-1; 16 positions match TRBD2. The CDR3 covers 16 residues. J was trimmed by 12 bases and V by 6 bases; bases with no gene match: 11. CDR3 DNA sequence: TGTGCCAGCAGGGTCCCCGGGACTAGCGGGGGGGCCCGGCAGTTCTTC. Its protein is CASRVPGTSGGARQFF.

This clonotype was seen at least ten times. The V and J genes are TRBV6-5 and TRBJ1-1; D might be TRBD1 (6 bases). V gave up 0 bases and J gave up 0 bases, with 11 bases separating them. The CDR3 covers 16 residues. Germline CDR1 and CDR2: MNHEY and SVGAGI. Written as DNA, the CDR3 is TGTGCCAGCAGTTACTCGACTGGGGGCTTGAACACTGAAGCTTTCTTT. Translation: CASSYSTGGLNTEAFF.

This clonotype came up a few times. This may come from a read error, since a much larger clone is one base off. V is TRBV7-2 and J is TRBJ2-7; D uncertain. Germline lookup yields CDR1 SGHTA and CDR2 FQGNSA. The CDR3 has 13 residues. V was clipped by 1 base and J by 4 bases, with 8 bases between them. CDR3 sequence: CASSLGVGYEQYF. The DNA of the CDR3 is TGTGCCAGCAGCTTAGGGGTAGGATACGAGCAGTACTTC.

With regard to this clonotype: Its ends do not fully match the called genes, so a read error is possible. The V and J genes are TRBV2 and TRBJ1-5, with TRBD1 matching 11 bases. The length of the CDR3 is 16 residues. Germline V gene lookup returns CDR1 SNHLY and CDR2 FYNNEI. The CDR3 here is CASSDWTGGGNQPQRF. CDR3 nucleotide sequence: TGTGCCAGCAGTGACTGGACAGGGGGCGGCAATCAGCCCCAGCGTTTT.

This clonotype has a count of ten or more. The genes are TRBV7-2 and TRBJ1-5, with 9 bases aligning to TRBD1. After removal of 5 bases from V and 6 bases from J, the junction contained 5 bases not matched to a gene. Germline V CDR1 and CDR2: SGHTA, FQGNSA. The CDR3 contains 14 residues. This CDR3 is CASSVGTGSQPQHF. In DNA, the CDR3 is TGTGCCAGCAGCGTCGGGACAGGGAGTCAGCCCCAGCATTTT.

CDR3 in amino acids: CASSFAATGTGGYGYTF. The CDR3 DNA sequence: TGTGCCAGCAGCTTTGCGGCAACCGGGACAGGGGGCTATGGCTACACCTTC. The J gene is TRBJ1-2, the V gene TRBV5-5, with 11 bases lining up with TRBD1. The V segment lost 2 bases and the J segment 4 bases; nucleotides outside the gene matches: 10. The CDR3 spans 17 residues. Germline V CDR1 and CDR2: SGHKS, YYEKEE (reference sequence).

In this sample, this clonotype turned up a few times. The chain links TRBV20-1 to TRBJ1-1; 10 bases are shared with TRBD1. CDR1 is DFQATT and CDR2 is SNEGSKA in the germline V gene (reference sequence). This CDR3 has 15 amino acids. The CDR3 sequence is CRGPTGGGFNTEAFF. The CDR3, as DNA: TGCAGGGGGCCGACAGGGGGCGGTTTTAACACTGAAGCTTTCTTT.

Only a few counts were recorded for this clonotype. The chain couples TRBV5-5 to TRBJ2-1, with 8 nucleotides matching TRBD2. J gave up 8 bases and V 3 bases, and 4 bases lay outside the gene matches. This CDR3 is 13 amino acids long. The germline gives CDR1 SGHKS, CDR2 YYEKEE (reference sequence). CDR3 sequence (DNA): TGTGCCAGCAGCTGGACTAGCCCCGATGAGCAGTTCTTC. It is translated as CASSWTSPDEQFF.

Worth noting for this clonotype: A much larger clone lies a single base off, so this may be a read error. The genes are TRBV7-9 and TRBJ1-1; TRBD1 aligns across 8 bases. The germline gives CDR1 SEHNR, CDR2 FQNEAQ (reference sequence). CDR3 size: 18 residues. The DNA for the CDR3 is TGTGCCTGCAGCTTTTGGGACAGGAGGCGGGTGGTGAACACTGAAGCTTTCTTT. Protein product: CACSFWDRRRVVNTEAFF.

This clonotype has just a few counts. Being one base from a much bigger clone, this may be a read error. The rearrangement joins TRBV3-1 to TRBJ2-6, with D perhaps TRBD1 (6 bases). The CDR3 spans 17 residues. The germline gives CDR1 LGHDT, CDR2 YNNKEL (reference sequence). Here the CDR3 reads CASGQDPRQAGANVLTF. The CDR3 DNA reads as TGTGCCAGCGGCCAAGATCCCAGACAGGCTGGGGCCAACGTCCTGACTTTC.

This clonotype was counted at least ten times. The chain links TRBV6-2 or TRBV6-3 to TRBJ1-2; D perhaps matches TRBD1 (5 bases). CDR1 and CDR2 (germline): MNHEY, SVGEGT. CDR3 length equals 15 residues. V was clipped by 2 bases and J by 1 base, with 11 bases between them. CDR3 in DNA: TGTGCCAGCAGTTACAATAACAGGCTTAACTATGGCTACACCTTC. It codes for CASSYNNRLNYGYTF.

This clonotype was detected only a few times. The V and J genes are TRBV5-4 and TRBJ2-7; the match to TRBD2 covers 9 bases. Per the germline V gene, CDR1 is SGHNT and CDR2 is YYREEE (reference sequence). The CDR3 has 15 residues. V shed 4 bases, J shed 2 bases, and the junction held 7 bases outside the gene matches. The CDR3 bases are TGTGCCAGCAGCGGAGGGGGCGGGAGGGCCTACGAGCAGTACTTC. Translation: CASSGGGGRAYEQYF.

In its sample, this clonotype was seen many times. The chain uses TRBV20-1 and TRBJ1-5; 7 bases map to TRBD1. J lost 7 bases, V lost 3 bases, and 9 bases had no gene match. The germline gives CDR1 DFQATT, CDR2 SNEGSKA (reference sequence). The CDR3 consists of 14 residues. The CDR3 region is CSASLGGVGQPQHF. In DNA, the CDR3 is TGCAGTGCTAGTTTAGGGGGCGTCGGACAGCCCCAGCATTTT.